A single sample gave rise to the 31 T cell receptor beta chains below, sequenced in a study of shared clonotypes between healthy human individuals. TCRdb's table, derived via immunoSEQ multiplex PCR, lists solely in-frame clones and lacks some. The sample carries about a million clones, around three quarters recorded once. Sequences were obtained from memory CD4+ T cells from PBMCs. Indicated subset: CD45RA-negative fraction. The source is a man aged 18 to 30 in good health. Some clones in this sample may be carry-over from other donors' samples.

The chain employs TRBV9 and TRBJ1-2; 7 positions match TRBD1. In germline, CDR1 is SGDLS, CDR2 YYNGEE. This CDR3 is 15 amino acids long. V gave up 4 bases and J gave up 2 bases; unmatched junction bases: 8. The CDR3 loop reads CASSPSPGQNYGYTF. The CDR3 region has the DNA TGTGCCAGCAGCCCGAGTCCGGGACAGAACTATGGCTACACCTTC.

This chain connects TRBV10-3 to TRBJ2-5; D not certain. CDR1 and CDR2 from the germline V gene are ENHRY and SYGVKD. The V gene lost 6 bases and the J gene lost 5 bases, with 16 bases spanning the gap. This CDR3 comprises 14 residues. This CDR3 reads CAIRDLLSDETQYF. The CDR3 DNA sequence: TGTGCCATCAGAGACCTTCTTTCAGACGAGACCCAGTACTTC.

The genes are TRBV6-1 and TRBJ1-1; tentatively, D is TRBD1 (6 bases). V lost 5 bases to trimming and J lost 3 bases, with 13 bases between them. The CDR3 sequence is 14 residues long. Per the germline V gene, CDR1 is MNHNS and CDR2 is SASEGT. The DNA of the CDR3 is TGTGCCAGCAGTCTACAGGGAGAGTACACTGAAGCTTTCTTT. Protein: CASSLQGEYTEAFF.

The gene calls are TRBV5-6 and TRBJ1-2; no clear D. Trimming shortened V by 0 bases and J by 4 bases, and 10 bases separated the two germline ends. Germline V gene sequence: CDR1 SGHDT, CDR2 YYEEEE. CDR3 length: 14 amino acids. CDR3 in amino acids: CASSLVKEIYGYTF. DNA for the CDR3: TGTGCCAGCAGCTTGGTTAAGGAGATCTATGGCTACACCTTC.

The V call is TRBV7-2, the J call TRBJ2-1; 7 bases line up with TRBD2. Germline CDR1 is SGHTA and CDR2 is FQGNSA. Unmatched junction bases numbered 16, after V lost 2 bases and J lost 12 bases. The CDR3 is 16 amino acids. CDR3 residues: CASSLSPSGAGYRQFF. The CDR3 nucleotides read TGTGCCAGCAGCTTATCCCCTAGCGGAGCCGGATATCGGCAGTTCTTC.

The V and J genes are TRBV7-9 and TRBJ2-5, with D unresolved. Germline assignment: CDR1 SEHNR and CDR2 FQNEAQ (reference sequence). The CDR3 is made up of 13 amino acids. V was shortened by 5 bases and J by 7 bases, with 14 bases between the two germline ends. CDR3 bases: TGTGCCAGCAGCCCCCATGATGTGGGGACCCAGTACTTC. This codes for CASSPHDVGTQYF.

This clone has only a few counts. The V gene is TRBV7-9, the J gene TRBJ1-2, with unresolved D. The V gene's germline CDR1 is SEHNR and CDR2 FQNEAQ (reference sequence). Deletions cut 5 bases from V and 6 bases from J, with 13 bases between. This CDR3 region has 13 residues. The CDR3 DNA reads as TGTGCCAGCAGCGCCGATCTAGGTGATGGCTACACCTTC. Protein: CASSADLGDGYTF. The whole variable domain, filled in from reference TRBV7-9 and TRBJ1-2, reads DTGVSQNPRHKITKRGQNVTFRCDPISEHNRLYWYRQTLGQGPEFLTYFQNEAQLEKSRLLSDRFSAERPKGSFSTLEIQRTEQGDSAMYLCASSADLGDGYTFGSGTRLTVV.

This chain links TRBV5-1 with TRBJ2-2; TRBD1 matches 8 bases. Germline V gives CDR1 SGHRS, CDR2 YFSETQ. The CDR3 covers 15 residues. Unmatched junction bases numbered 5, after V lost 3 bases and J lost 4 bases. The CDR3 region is CASSSGGWSTGELFF. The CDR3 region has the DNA TGCGCCAGCAGCTCAGGGGGCTGGAGCACCGGGGAGCTGTTTTTT.

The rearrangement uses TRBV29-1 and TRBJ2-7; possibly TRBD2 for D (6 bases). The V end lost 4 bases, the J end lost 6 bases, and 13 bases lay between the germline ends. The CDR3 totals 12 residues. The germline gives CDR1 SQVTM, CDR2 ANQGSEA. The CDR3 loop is CSVVKGGIEQYF. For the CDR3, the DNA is TGCAGCGTTGTTAAGGGAGGTATCGAGCAGTACTTC.

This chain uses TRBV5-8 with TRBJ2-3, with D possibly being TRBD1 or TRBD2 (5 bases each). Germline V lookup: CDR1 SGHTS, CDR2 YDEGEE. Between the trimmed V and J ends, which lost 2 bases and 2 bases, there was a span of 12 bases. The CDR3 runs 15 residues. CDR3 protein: CASSFRGTITDTQYF. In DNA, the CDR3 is TGTGCCAGCAGCTTCCGGGGCACCATCACAGATACGCAGTATTTT.

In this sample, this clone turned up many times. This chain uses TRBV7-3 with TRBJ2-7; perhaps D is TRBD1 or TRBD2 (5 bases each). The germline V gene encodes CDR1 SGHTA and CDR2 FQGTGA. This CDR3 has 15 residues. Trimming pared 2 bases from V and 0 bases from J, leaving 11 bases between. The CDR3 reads CASSLGAGLSYEQYF. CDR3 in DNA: TGTGCCAGCAGCTTAGGGGCAGGACTCTCCTACGAGCAGTACTTC. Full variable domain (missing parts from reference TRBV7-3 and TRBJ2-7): GAGVSQTPSNKVTEKGKYVELRCDPISGHTALYWYRQSLGQGPEFLIYFQGTGAADDSGLPNDRFFAVRPEGSVSTLKIQRTERGDSAVYLCASSLGAGLSYEQYFGPGTRLTVT.

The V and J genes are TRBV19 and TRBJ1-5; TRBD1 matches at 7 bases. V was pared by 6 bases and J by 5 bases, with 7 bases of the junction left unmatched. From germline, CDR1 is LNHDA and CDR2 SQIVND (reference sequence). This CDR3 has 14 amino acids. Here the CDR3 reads CASRKTGKHQPQHF. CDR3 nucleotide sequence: TGTGCCAGTAGGAAGACAGGGAAACATCAGCCCCAGCATTTT.

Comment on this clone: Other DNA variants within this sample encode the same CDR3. The CDR3 DNA sequence: TGTGCCAGCAGTTTTCTAGCAGATACGCAGTATTTT. As protein: CASSFLADTQYF. The chain recombines TRBV27 with TRBJ2-3; D is unclear. Germline V gene sequence: CDR1 MNHEY, CDR2 SMNVEV (reference sequence). The CDR3 covers 12 residues. V lost 3 bases, J lost 4 bases, and 5 bases lay in between.

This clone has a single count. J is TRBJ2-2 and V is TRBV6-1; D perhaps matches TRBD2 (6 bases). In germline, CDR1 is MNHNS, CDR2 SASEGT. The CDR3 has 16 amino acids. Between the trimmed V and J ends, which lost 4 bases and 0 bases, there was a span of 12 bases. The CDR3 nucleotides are TGTGCCAGCAGTGGGCGGGGCGGCTCGAACACCGGGGAGCTGTTTTTT. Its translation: CASSGRGGSNTGELFF.

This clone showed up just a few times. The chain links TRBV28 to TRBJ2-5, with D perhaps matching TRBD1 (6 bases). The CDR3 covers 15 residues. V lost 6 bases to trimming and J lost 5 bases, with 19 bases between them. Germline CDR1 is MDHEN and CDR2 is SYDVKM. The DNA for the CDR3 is TGTGCCAGCAGCCCTCGACCCTCGAGGGGGGAGACCCAGTACTTC. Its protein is CASSPRPSRGETQYF. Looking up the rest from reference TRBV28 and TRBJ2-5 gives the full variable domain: DVKVTQSSRYLVKRTGEKVFLECVQDMDHENMFWYRQDPGLGLRLIYFSYDVKMKEKGDIPEGYSVSREKKERFSLILESASTNQTSMYLCASSPRPSRGETQYFGPGTRLLVL.

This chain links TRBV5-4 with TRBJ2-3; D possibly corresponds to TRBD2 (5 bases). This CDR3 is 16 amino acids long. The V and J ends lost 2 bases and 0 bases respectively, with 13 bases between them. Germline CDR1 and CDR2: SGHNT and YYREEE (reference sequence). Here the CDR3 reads CASSFQRTSSTDTQYF. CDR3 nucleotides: TGTGCCAGCAGCTTCCAGCGGACCTCTAGCACAGATACGCAGTATTTT.

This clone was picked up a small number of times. In DNA, the CDR3 is TGTGCCAGCAGCCAAACAAAACCGGGCCGGACAACCGGGGAGCTGTTTTTT. Translation: CASSQTKPGRTTGELFF. The V and J genes are TRBV5-4 and TRBJ2-2; a possible D gene is TRBD1 (5 bases). CDR3 length: 17 amino acids. Deletions cut 4 bases from V and 5 bases from J, with 21 bases between. CDR1 is SGHNT, CDR2 YYREEE, per germline (reference sequence).

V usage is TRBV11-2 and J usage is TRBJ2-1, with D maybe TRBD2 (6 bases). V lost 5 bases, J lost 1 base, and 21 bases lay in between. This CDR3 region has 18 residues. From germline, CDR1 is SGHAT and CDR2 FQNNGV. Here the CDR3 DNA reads TGTGCCAGCAGCCTCGGCATGGGGCAGGGAGGTTCCTACAATGAGCAGTTCTTC. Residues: CASSLGMGQGGSYNEQFF.

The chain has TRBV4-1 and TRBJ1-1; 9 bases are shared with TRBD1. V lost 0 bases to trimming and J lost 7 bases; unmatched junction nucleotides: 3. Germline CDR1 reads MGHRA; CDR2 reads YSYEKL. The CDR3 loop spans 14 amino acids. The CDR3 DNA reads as TGCGCCAGCAGCCAAGATTTGGACAGGGGTGAAGCTTTCTTT. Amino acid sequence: CASSQDLDRGEAFF.

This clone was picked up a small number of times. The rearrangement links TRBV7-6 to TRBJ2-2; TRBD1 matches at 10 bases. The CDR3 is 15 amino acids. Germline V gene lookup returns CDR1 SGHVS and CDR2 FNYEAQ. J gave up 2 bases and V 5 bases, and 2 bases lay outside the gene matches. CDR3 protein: CASSPTGGNTGELFF. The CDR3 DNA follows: TGTGCCAGCAGCCCGACAGGGGGCAACACCGGGGAGCTGTTTTTT.

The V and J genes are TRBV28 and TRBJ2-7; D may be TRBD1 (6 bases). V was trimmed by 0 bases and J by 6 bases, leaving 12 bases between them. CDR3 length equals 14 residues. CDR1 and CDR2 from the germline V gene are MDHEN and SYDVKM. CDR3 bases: TGTGCCAGCAGTTTATGGCAGGGGATGGGCGAGCAGTACTTC. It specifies CASSLWQGMGEQYF.

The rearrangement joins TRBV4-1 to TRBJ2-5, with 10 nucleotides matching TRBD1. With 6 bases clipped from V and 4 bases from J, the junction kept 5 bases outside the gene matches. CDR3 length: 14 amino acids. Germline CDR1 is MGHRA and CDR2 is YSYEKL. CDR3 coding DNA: TGCGCCAGCAGTCGACAGGGGGCTGGAGAGACCCAGTACTTC. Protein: CASSRQGAGETQYF.

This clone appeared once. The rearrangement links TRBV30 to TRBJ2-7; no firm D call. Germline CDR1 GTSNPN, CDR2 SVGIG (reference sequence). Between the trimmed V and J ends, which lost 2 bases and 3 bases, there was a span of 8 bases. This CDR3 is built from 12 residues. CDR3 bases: TGTGCCTGGAGTAGAGAAGACTACGAGCAGTACTTC. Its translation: CAWSREDYEQYF. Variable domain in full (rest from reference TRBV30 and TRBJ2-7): SQTIHQWPATLVQPVGSPLSLECTVEGTSNPNLYWYRQAAGRGLQLLFYSVGIGQISSEVPQNLSASRPQDRQFILSSKKLLLSDSGFYLCAWSREDYEQYFGPGTRLTVT.

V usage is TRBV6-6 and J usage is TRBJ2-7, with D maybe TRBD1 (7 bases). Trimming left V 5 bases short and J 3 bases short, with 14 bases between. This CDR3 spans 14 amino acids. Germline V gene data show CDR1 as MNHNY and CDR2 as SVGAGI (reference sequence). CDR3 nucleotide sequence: TGTGCCAGCAGTACAAACAGGGGAGGCTACGAGCAGTACTTC. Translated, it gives CASSTNRGGYEQYF.

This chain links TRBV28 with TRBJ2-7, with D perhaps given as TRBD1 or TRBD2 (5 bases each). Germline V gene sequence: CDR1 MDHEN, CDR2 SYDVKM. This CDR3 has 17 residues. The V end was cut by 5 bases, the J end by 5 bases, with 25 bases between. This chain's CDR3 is CASSPRLGPPQLHEQYF. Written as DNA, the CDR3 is TGTGCCAGCAGTCCTCGACTGGGACCCCCTCAGCTTCACGAGCAGTACTTC.

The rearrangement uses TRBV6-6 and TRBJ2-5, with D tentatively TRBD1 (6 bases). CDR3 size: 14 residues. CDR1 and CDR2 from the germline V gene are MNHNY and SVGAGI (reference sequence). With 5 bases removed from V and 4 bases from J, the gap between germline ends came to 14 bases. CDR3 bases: TGTGCCAGCAGTCATCCAGGGGATTCAGAGACCCAGTACTTC. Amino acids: CASSHPGDSETQYF.

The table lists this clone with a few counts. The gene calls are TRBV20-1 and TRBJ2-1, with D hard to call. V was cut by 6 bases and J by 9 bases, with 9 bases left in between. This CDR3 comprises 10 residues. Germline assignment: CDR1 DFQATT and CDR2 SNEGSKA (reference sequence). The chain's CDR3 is CSAKRIEQFF. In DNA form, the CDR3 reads TGCAGTGCCAAAAGGATTGAGCAGTTCTTC.

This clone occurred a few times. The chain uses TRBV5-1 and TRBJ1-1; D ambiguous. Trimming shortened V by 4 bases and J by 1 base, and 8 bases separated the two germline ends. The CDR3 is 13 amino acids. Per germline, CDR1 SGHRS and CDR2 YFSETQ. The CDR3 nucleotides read TGCGCCAGCAGCCCCACCACGAACACTGAAGCTTTCTTT. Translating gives CASSPTTNTEAFF.

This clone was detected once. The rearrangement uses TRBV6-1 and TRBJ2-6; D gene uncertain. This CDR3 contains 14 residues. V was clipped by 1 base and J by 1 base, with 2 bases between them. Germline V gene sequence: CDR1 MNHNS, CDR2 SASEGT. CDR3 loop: CASSEGSGANVLTF. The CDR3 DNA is TGTGCCAGCAGTGAAGGATCTGGGGCCAACGTCCTGACTTTC.

CDR3 protein: CASSSSGLAGAPYNEQFF. The CDR3 bases are TGTGCCAGCAGTTCCTCCGGGCTTGCGGGAGCCCCCTACAATGAGCAGTTCTTC. The V and J genes are TRBV27 and TRBJ2-1; 7 bases are shared with TRBD2. The CDR3 has 18 residues. V lost 4 bases and J lost 2; bases outside the gene matches: 14. Germline CDR1 is MNHEY and CDR2 is SMNVEV (reference sequence).

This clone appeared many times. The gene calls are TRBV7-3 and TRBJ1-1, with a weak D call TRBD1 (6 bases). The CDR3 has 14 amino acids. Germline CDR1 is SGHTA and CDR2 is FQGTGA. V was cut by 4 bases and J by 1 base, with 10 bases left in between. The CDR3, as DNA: TGTGCCAGCAGCTCCGGACAGCCGAACACTGAAGCTTTCTTT. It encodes CASSSGQPNTEAFF.